This section outlines one TCR beta chain sequence together with its context. Its antigen is as yet unknown. The data were obtained in a study of monozygotic twins with inflammatory bowel disease. UMIs with a 6-nucleotide sample barcode were added by template switching. Both the TCRalpha cDNA and the TCRbeta cDNA were taken through two nested PCRs, lasting approximately 16 and 10 cycles. TCRdb processed the 5' RACE reads again and assigns one entry to each CDR3 protein, with no DNA. The sample includes some 450,000 distinct CDR3 sequences. This CDR3 spans 13 amino acids. Germline V CDR1 and CDR2: MNHNS, SASEGT. Overall study results and limits: Clonotypes shared with others were fewer in IBD patients than in healthy twins, especially with disease activity. TCRbeta diversity (inverse Simpson) was lower in IBD patients than in healthy co-twins.

Material for sequencing was blood. The rearrangement links TRBV6-1 to TRBJ1-3. The TCR sequence derives from a human donor with ulcerative colitis or Crohn's disease, or a healthy co-twin of an affected twin (not recorded which). CDR3 sequence: CASTASSGNTIYF.